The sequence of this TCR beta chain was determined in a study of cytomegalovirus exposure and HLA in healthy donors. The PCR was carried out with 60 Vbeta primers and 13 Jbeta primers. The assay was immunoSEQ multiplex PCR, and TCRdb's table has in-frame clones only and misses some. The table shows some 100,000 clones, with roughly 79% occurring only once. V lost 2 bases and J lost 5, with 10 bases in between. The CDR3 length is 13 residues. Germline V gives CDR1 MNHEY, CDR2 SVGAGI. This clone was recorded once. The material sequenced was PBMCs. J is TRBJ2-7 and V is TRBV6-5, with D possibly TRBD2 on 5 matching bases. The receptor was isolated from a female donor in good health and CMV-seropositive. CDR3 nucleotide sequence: TGTGCCAGCAGTTACAGGATGGAGGACGAGCAGTACTTC. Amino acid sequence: CASSYRMEDEQYF.